The clone carrying this T cell receptor (beta chain) was detected ten times or more. The data belong to a study of T cells after yellow fever vaccination. CDR1 LGHNA and CDR2 YSLEER come from the germline V gene. This CDR3 spans 14 amino acids. V was pared by 1 base and J by 3 bases, with 0 bases of the junction left unmatched. TCRdb passed the 5' RACE reads through MiXCR, listing each CDR3 protein once. The table records 310,000 or so distinct CDR3 sequences, 3.6% of them present only once. The chain links TRBV4-3 to TRBJ2-7, with TRBD1 matching 10 bases. The receptor was isolated from a man in his late teens or twenties who received the YFV17D yellow fever vaccine. Sequenced here: PBMCs, sampled on the day of the yellow fever booster vaccination. The CDR3 loop is CASSQGDRGYEQYF. Written as DNA, the CDR3 is TGCGCCAGCAGCCAAGGGGACAGGGGCTACGAGCAGTACTTC.